The next 8 T cell receptor beta chains were all read from a single sample in a study of blood T cells in healthy people across ages. A second 7 to 11 cycle PCR used barcoded and J-beta primers. TCRdb re-called the 5' RACE reads with MiXCR, one entry per CDR3 protein. The sample lists 1,500,000 or so distinct CDR3 sequences, approximately 59% seen once, with 6.5% to 8.5% in the top ten. The sample comprised blood. These receptors were obtained from a man between 18 and 29 years old in good health.

In DNA form, the CDR3 reads TGTGCCAGCAGCCTGGGCCCCTTTTGGTACCGGGATGAAAAACTGTTTTTT. Protein: CASSLGPFWYRDEKLFF. This chain connects TRBV7-9 to TRBJ1-4; D is uncertain. V was clipped by 5 bases and J by 6 bases, with 22 bases between them. The CDR3 consists of 17 residues. The germline V gene encodes CDR1 SEHNR and CDR2 FQNEAQ (reference sequence).

The J gene is TRBJ2-1, the V gene TRBV28; 7 bases line up with TRBD1. Germline-derived CDR1 and CDR2 are MDHEN and SYDVKM. The CDR3 covers 16 residues. With V trimmed by 1 base and J by 3 bases, 6 bases remained unmatched. The CDR3 nucleotides are TGTGCCAGCAGTTTATCGGCAGGGGGATACTACAATGAGCAGTTCTTC. Translated: CASSLSAGGYYNEQFF.

The chain combines TRBV28 with TRBJ2-3; TRBD2 matches at 9 bases. The length of the CDR3 is 16 residues. V dropped 2 bases and J dropped 1; count of bases not matched to a gene: 4. The germline gives CDR1 MDHEN, CDR2 SYDVKM. The DNA of the CDR3 is TGTGCCAGCAGTTTAATCCAGCGGGGGGGCACAGATACGCAGTATTTT. Translating gives CASSLIQRGGTDTQYF.

V gene TRBV5-4 combines with J gene TRBJ2-3, with 7 bases fitting TRBD2. The CDR3 extends over 17 amino acids. The germline V gene has CDR1 SGHNT and CDR2 YYREEE (reference sequence). Unmatched junction bases numbered 17, after V lost 4 bases and J lost 6 bases. The CDR3: CASSRPQRGSSADTQYF. DNA of the CDR3: TGTGCCAGCAGCCGCCCTCAGCGGGGCTCGAGTGCGGATACGCAGTATTTT.

This clonotype was detected a few times. This sequence joins TRBV6-1 and TRBJ2-7, with D unresolved. V was shortened by 4 bases and J by 4 bases, with 11 bases between the two germline ends. The CDR3 has 13 residues. Per germline, CDR1 MNHNS and CDR2 SASEGT. The CDR3 region has the DNA TGTGCCAGCAGTGTATTTCCTGCATACGAGCAGTACTTC. Translated, it gives CASSVFPAYEQYF.

The J gene is TRBJ1-2, the V gene TRBV14; no reliable D call. The CDR3 has 13 residues. The germline V and J ends were trimmed by 3 bases and 4 bases, with 9 bases remaining between them. Germline assignment: CDR1 SGHDN and CDR2 FVKESK. CDR3 loop: CASSQLHRYGYTF. CDR3 coding DNA: TGTGCCAGCAGCCAGCTACATCGCTATGGCTACACCTTC.

V usage is TRBV2 and J usage is TRBJ2-1; no clear D gene. V shed 3 bases and J shed 1 base, with 10 bases lying between them. Germline V lookup: CDR1 SNHLY, CDR2 FYNNEI. This CDR3 contains 15 residues. The CDR3: CASSEGRYSYNEQFF. CDR3 bases: TGTGCCAGCAGTGAGGGCAGGTATTCCTACAATGAGCAGTTCTTC.

This clonotype appeared a single time. V and J are TRBV7-9 and TRBJ2-5, with 11 positions matching TRBD2. The V gene end was trimmed by 6 bases and the J gene end by 3 bases; junction bases not matched to a gene: 6. Germline CDR1 reads SEHNR; CDR2 reads FQNEAQ (reference sequence). This CDR3 spans 15 amino acids. CDR3 loop: CASRLGTSGEETQYF. Here the CDR3 DNA reads TGTGCCAGCAGGCTCGGGACTAGCGGAGAAGAGACCCAGTACTTC.